A selection of T cell receptor beta chains follows, all from one sample in a study of cytomegalovirus exposure and HLA in healthy donors. The assay was immunoSEQ multiplex PCR, and TCRdb's table has in-frame clones only and misses some. Of over 200,000 clones listed, around 80% are singletons. The sample comprised PBMCs. Source of these receptors: a man aged 35 to 55 in good health and CMV-seropositive. CDR3s include the opening cysteine and the closing phenylalanine or tryptophan. A D gene is named only where the DNA matches it firmly. Rows may omit the clone size; those that give it use once, few, many or a size class.

TRBD1 | TRBJ2-7 | TRBV30 | - | CAWSPGGYEQYF | TGTGCCTGGAGTCCAGGGGGCTACGAGCAGTACTTC
TRBD1 | TRBJ1-2 | TRBV5-6 | - | CASSYRTGTGVGRYGYTF | TGTGCCAGCAGCTACCGGACCGGGACAGGGGTCGGAAGGTATGGCTACACCTTC
- | TRBJ2-3 | TRBV21-1 | - | CASSLRDYTDTQYF | TGTGCCAGCAGCCTTCGGGACTACACAGATACGCAGTATTTT
TRBD1 | TRBJ1-5 | TRBV11-2 | - | CASSLSTGAAQPQHF | TGTGCCAGCAGCTTGTCTACAGGGGCGGCTCAGCCCCAGCATTTT
TRBD1 | TRBJ2-1 | TRBV5-1 | few | CASSLGGTGVNEQFF | TGCGCCAGCAGCTTGGGGGGGACAGGGGTCAATGAGCAGTTCTTC
- | TRBJ1-1 | TRBV11-3 | once | CASSKPGGMNTEAFF | TGTGCCAGCAGCAAACCGGGAGGAATGAACACTGAAGCTTTCTTT
- | TRBJ2-4 | TRBV6-5 | - | CASSYEPSGIQYF | TGTGCCAGCAGTTACGAGCCATCCGGCATTCAGTACTTC
- | TRBJ2-3 | TRBV5-1 | - | CASSLETAYTDTQYF | TGCGCCAGCAGCTTGGAGACAGCTTACACAGATACGCAGTATTTT
TRBD1 | TRBJ2-5 | TRBV18 | few | CASSPPGQQETQYF | TGTGCCAGCTCACCACCGGGACAGCAAGAGACCCAGTACTTC
- | TRBJ2-2 | TRBV6-5 | few | CASSPSQRTGELFF | TGTGCCAGCAGTCCATCCCAGAGGACCGGGGAGCTGTTTTTT
- | TRBJ2-1 | TRBV4-2 | once | CASSQDRGSYNEQFF | TGTGCCAGCAGCCAAGACAGGGGCTCCTACAATGAGCAGTTCTTC
- | TRBJ2-5 | TRBV25-1 | - | CASSEARGPQETQYF | TGTGCCAGCAGTGAGGCGCGGGGGCCCCAAGAGACCCAGTACTTC
TRBD2 | TRBJ2-1 | TRBV7-9 | - | CASSSWTSGTYNEQFF | TGTGCCAGCAGCTCCTGGACTAGCGGGACCTACAATGAGCAGTTCTTC
- | TRBJ1-1 | TRBV4-1 | - | CASSQVQGFMNTEAFF | TGCGCCAGCAGCCAAGTACAGGGTTTCATGAACACTGAAGCTTTCTTT
TRBD1 | TRBJ2-5 | TRBV6-5 | few | CASRATGNSGTQYF | TGTGCCAGCCGGGCGACAGGGAACTCGGGGACCCAGTACTTC
TRBD1 | TRBJ2-7 | TRBV19 | - | CASSPPGQGAYEQYF | TGTGCCAGTAGCCCCCCGGGACAGGGAGCCTACGAGCAGTACTTC
TRBD1 | TRBJ2-1 | TRBV19 | - | CASSIGTGGNNEQFF | TGTGCCAGTAGTATCGGGACAGGGGGTAATAATGAGCAGTTCTTC
- | TRBJ1-1 | TRBV5-1 | - | CASSLVGGRNTEAFF | TGCGCCAGCAGCTTGGTGGGGGGGCGGAACACTGAAGCTTTCTTT
- | TRBJ1-1 | TRBV7-9 | - | CASSLVPTLMNTEAFF | TGTGCCAGCAGCTTAGTTCCAACGCTAATGAACACTGAAGCTTTCTTT
- | TRBJ2-6 | TRBV7-2 | - | CASSPRDGALRPGANVLTF | TGTGCCAGCAGCCCCAGGGATGGGGCCCTAAGACCTGGGGCCAACGTCCTGACTTTC
- | TRBJ2-3 | TRBV7-6 | - | CASSSISTDTQYF | TGTGCCAGCAGCTCAATTAGCACAGATACGCAGTATTTT
TRBD1 | TRBJ2-7 | TRBV27 | - | CASSLSGQGTYEQYF | TGTGCCAGCAGTTTATCCGGACAGGGGACCTACGAGCAGTACTTC
TRBD1 | TRBJ1-5 | TRBV4-1 | - | CASSQEGGTGNFGQPQHF | TGCGCCAGCAGCCAAGAGGGTGGGACAGGGAATTTTGGCCAGCCCCAGCATTTT
- | TRBJ2-5 | TRBV5-6 | - | CASSPDSVSETQYF | TGTGCCAGCAGCCCGGACAGTGTGTCTGAGACCCAGTACTTC
TRBD2 | TRBJ2-3 | TRBV19 | - | CASSTQLAGGGDTQYF | TGTGCCAGTAGTACCCAGCTAGCGGGAGGGGGAGATACGCAGTATTTT
- | TRBJ2-5 | TRBV27 | - | CASSLTIGGGGETQYF | TGTGCCAGCAGTCTGACTATTGGGGGGGGCGGAGAGACCCAGTACTTC
TRBD1 | TRBJ2-1 | TRBV9 | once | CASSPQPGGFNEQFF | TGTGCCAGCAGCCCCCAGCCAGGGGGCTTCAATGAGCAGTTCTTC
- | TRBJ1-2 | TRBV2 | - | CASTLTAGWDYGYTF | TGTGCCAGCACCCTCACGGCAGGGTGGGACTATGGCTACACCTTC
TRBD2 | TRBJ2-1 | TRBV25-1 | - | CASSEAGGPIYNEQFF | TGTGCCAGCAGTGAAGCGGGAGGGCCTATATACAATGAGCAGTTCTTC
- | TRBJ1-1 | TRBV19 | - | CASRARQLNTEAFF | TGTGCCAGTAGGGCCCGCCAGTTGAACACTGAAGCTTTCTTT
- | TRBJ1-1 | TRBV7-9 | - | CSSSPRGAEAFF | TGTTCCAGCAGCCCACGGGGGGCGGAAGCTTTCTTT
- | TRBJ2-5 | TRBV18 | - | CASSFDIQETQYF | TGTGCCAGCTCATTTGACATTCAAGAGACCCAGTACTTC
TRBD2 | TRBJ2-1 | TRBV29-1 | - | CSVEDRSGGLAPYNEQFF | TGCAGCGTTGAAGATAGGTCGGGTGGACTAGCGCCATACAATGAGCAGTTCTTC
TRBD1 | TRBJ1-1 | TRBV5-6 | - | CASSLAPWQGAREAFF | TGTGCCAGCAGCTTGGCCCCGTGGCAGGGGGCCCGTGAAGCTTTCTTT
- | TRBJ1-2 | TRBV7-9 | - | CASSPDTNYGYTF | TGTGCCAGCAGCCCTGACACCAACTATGGCTACACCTTC
- | TRBJ1-1 | TRBV25-1 | - | CASSEIGMNTEAFF | TGTGCCAGCAGTGAGATCGGGATGAACACTGAAGCTTTCTTT
TRBD1 | TRBJ1-2 | TRBV7-9 | - | CASSFRQGDRGYTF | TGTGCCAGCAGCTTCCGACAGGGTGATCGGGGCTACACCTTC
TRBD1 | TRBJ1-2 | TRBV6-5 | - | CASSYLTGSSGYTF | TGTGCCAGCAGTTACTTGACAGGGTCGTCCGGCTACACCTTC
- | TRBJ2-3 | TRBV30 | - | CAWSQAETQYF | TGTGCCTGGAGTCAGGCTGAAACGCAGTATTTT
- | TRBJ2-5 | TRBV29-1 | - | CSVERGMGETQYF | TGCAGCGTTGAAAGGGGAATGGGAGAGACCCAGTACTTC
TRBD2 | TRBJ2-3 | TRBV25-1 | few | CASTLTSGSAQYF | TGTGCCAGCACCTTGACTAGCGGGAGTGCGCAGTATTTT
- | TRBJ1-5 | TRBV19 | - | CASSIVGSRSNQPQHF | TGTGCCAGTAGTATAGTGGGCAGCCGTTCCAATCAGCCCCAGCATTTT
TRBD1 | TRBJ2-1 | TRBV7-9 | - | CASSFGQGDDNEQFF | TGTGCCAGCAGCTTCGGACAGGGTGACGACAATGAGCAGTTCTTC
TRBD1 | TRBJ1-2 | TRBV5-1 | few | CASSPEGQGSGYTF | TGCGCCAGCAGCCCCGAGGGACAGGGCAGTGGCTACACCTTC
TRBD1 | TRBJ1-5 | TRBV30 | - | CAWSAPGQFNQPQHF | TGTGCCTGGAGTGCCCCGGGACAGTTTAATCAGCCCCAGCATTTT